The 17 T cell receptor beta chains listed next were all sequenced from one sample in a study of cytomegalovirus exposure and HLA in healthy donors. The PCR employed 60 Vbeta primers together with 13 Jbeta primers. Profiling relied on immunoSEQ multiplex PCR, and the TCRdb table lists in-frame clones only, not all of them. The top ten clones hold less than 3.5% of a sample with 200,000 to 250,000 clones, more than 60% of them seen once. The source material was PBMCs. The receptor set was obtained from a woman in her fifties or sixties in good health and CMV-seropositive.

V is TRBV5-1 and J is TRBJ1-2; 7 bases are a match to TRBD1. CDR3 length equals 15 residues. The trim removed 2 bases at V and 6 bases at J, leaving 10 bases unmatched. CDR1 and CDR2 from the germline V gene are SGHRS and YFSETQ. CDR3 in amino acids: CASSFEGARENGYTF. The CDR3 DNA reads TGCGCCAGCAGCTTCGAGGGGGCAAGGGAGAATGGCTACACCTTC.

The chain carries TRBV5-6 and TRBJ2-3; 9 bases agree with TRBD1. From germline, CDR1 is SGHDT and CDR2 YYEEEE. The CDR3 is made up of 17 amino acids. Unmatched junction bases numbered 13, after V lost 3 bases and J lost 5 bases. The CDR3 spells CASSWTRGGTGRDTQYF. For the CDR3, the DNA is TGTGCCAGCAGCTGGACACGGGGTGGGACAGGGAGAGATACGCAGTATTTT.

This chain connects TRBV5-4 to TRBJ1-6, with D perhaps TRBD1 (5 bases). Germline loops: CDR1 SGHNT, CDR2 YYREEE (reference sequence). The CDR3 consists of 13 residues. Trimming removed 1 base at V and 14 bases at J, with 13 bases between. The CDR3 sequence: CASSLPGSITLHF. The CDR3 DNA reads as TGTGCCAGCAGCTTGCCAGGGTCCATCACCCTCCACTTT.

This rearrangement joins TRBV5-1 to TRBJ1-4; 10 positions match TRBD1. V gave up 0 bases and J gave up 6 bases; unmatched junction bases: 2. CDR3 length equals 15 residues. In germline, CDR1 is SGHRS, CDR2 YFSETQ. DNA for the CDR3: TGCGCCAGCAGCTTGGAAGGGACAGGGGATGAAAAACTGTTTTTT. This gives the protein CASSLEGTGDEKLFF.

The chain couples TRBV5-1 to TRBJ1-1; D unclear. V lost 1 base, J lost 5 bases, and 12 bases lay in between. Germline CDR1 is SGHRS and CDR2 is YFSETQ. CDR3 length: 14 residues. The CDR3 loop is CASSLLGAGTEAFF. As DNA, the CDR3 is TGCGCCAGCAGCTTGTTAGGCGCGGGGACTGAAGCTTTCTTT.

CDR3 amino acids: CASSENLAGNTGELFF. The CDR3 DNA reads as TGTGCCAGCAGTGAAAACCTAGCGGGTAACACCGGGGAGCTGTTTTTT. The chain couples TRBV2 to TRBJ2-2, with 8 bases lining up with TRBD2. This CDR3 region has 16 residues. CDR1 and CDR2 from the germline V gene are SNHLY and FYNNEI. V was clipped by 2 bases and J by 2 bases; unmatched bases: 4.

The genes are TRBV7-2 and TRBJ1-2; 9 nucleotides match TRBD1. Germline CDR1 reads SGHTA; CDR2 reads FQGNSA. The CDR3 contains 12 residues. The V segment lost 6 bases and the J segment 7 bases; nucleotides outside the gene matches: 3. CDR3 in DNA: TGTGCCAGCAGGGGGACAGGGAGTGGCTACACCTTC. It translates to CASRGTGSGYTF.

The chain couples TRBV11-3 to TRBJ2-7; 11 nucleotides line up with TRBD2. Germline V gene data show CDR1 as SGHNT and CDR2 as YENEEA. With V trimmed by 6 bases and J by 6 bases, 7 bases remained unmatched. The CDR3 totals 14 residues. The CDR3 loop is CASSLSGGASEQYF. The CDR3 DNA reads as TGTGCCAGCAGTCTTAGCGGGGGGGCCTCCGAGCAGTACTTC.

The V gene is TRBV5-3, the J gene TRBJ1-1, with 7 bases lining up with TRBD1. TRBV5-3 is an open reading frame, and its role is uncertain. Trimming took 4 bases from V and 1 from J; bases not matched to a gene: 10. The CDR3 sequence is 16 residues long. The CDR3 is CARSEYRDSWNTEAFF. CDR3 DNA sequence: TGTGCCAGAAGCGAATATAGGGACAGTTGGAACACTGAAGCTTTCTTT.

The chain recombines TRBV30 with TRBJ2-5; D is unclear. The CDR3 contains 12 residues. The ends were cut back, 3 bases at V and 5 bases at J, with 10 bases in the middle. CDR1 and CDR2 from the germline V gene are GTSNPN and SVGIG (reference sequence). CDR3: CAWSANGETQYF. The CDR3 DNA follows: TGTGCCTGGAGCGCCAACGGGGAGACCCAGTACTTC.

V gene TRBV20-1 combines with J gene TRBJ1-1, with TRBD1 as a possible D gene (6 bases). V lost 8 bases, J lost 5 bases, and 9 bases lay in between. Germline CDR1 DFQATT, CDR2 SNEGSKA (reference sequence). The CDR3 is made up of 10 amino acids. CDR3 region: CSPGDTEAFF. CDR3 nucleotides: TGCAGTCCAGGGGATACTGAAGCTTTCTTT.

Only a few counts were recorded for this clone. The sample contains more than one DNA sequence encoding this CDR3. The chain employs TRBV6-5 and TRBJ1-3, with a tentative D call TRBD1 (5 bases). V was clipped by 4 bases and J by 1 base, with 11 bases between them. The CDR3 totals 15 residues. The germline gives CDR1 MNHEY, CDR2 SVGAGI. CDR3 bases: TGTGCCAGCAGTTCCCTCGGGGGGTCTGGAAACACCATATATTTT. Its protein product is CASSSLGGSGNTIYF.

CDR3 nucleotides: TGTGCCAGTACAGGACAGGGCGGGCGTCATGGCTACACCTTC. Protein: CASTGQGGRHGYTF. This chain links TRBV19 with TRBJ1-2, with 8 bases lining up with TRBD1. V dropped 7 bases and J dropped 6; count of bases not matched to a gene: 10. Per the germline V gene, CDR1 is LNHDA and CDR2 is SQIVND (reference sequence). This CDR3 comprises 14 residues.

V is TRBV28 and J is TRBJ2-7, with TRBD1 as a possible D gene (5 bases). Trimming cost V 2 bases and J 5 bases, with 13 bases left between them. This CDR3 region has 14 residues. CDR1 is MDHEN and CDR2 is SYDVKM in the germline V gene. CDR3 region: CASSLSQGIHEQYF. Here the CDR3 DNA reads TGTGCCAGCAGTTTAAGTCAGGGAATACACGAGCAGTACTTC.

The table lists this clone with a few counts. The rearrangement uses TRBV7-2 and TRBJ2-3; D perhaps matches TRBD2 (6 bases). This CDR3 has 13 residues. Germline CDR1 and CDR2: SGHTA and FQGNSA. Between the trimmed V and J ends, which lost 1 base and 6 bases, there was a span of 8 bases. The CDR3 spells CASSLGGEDTQYF. The CDR3 DNA sequence: TGTGCCAGCAGCTTAGGGGGGGAGGATACGCAGTATTTT.

The chain combines TRBV5-4 with TRBJ2-2; 9 bases map to TRBD2. The germline gives CDR1 SGHNT, CDR2 YYREEE (reference sequence). CDR3 length equals 16 residues. V trimming: 2 bases; J trimming: 4 bases; junction bases outside the gene matches: 6. CDR3 bases: TGTGCCAGCAGCTTTAGCGGGAGAACCCCCACCGGGGAGCTGTTTTTT. It encodes CASSFSGRTPTGELFF. Full variable domain (outside the CDR3, taken from reference TRBV5-4 and TRBJ2-2): ETGVTQSPTHLIKTRGQQVTLRCSSQSGHNTVSWYQQALGQGPQFIFQYYREEENGRGNFPPRFSGLQFPNYSSELNVNALELDDSALYLCASSFSGRTPTGELFFGEGSRLTVL.

The rearrangement links TRBV29-1 to TRBJ1-2; maybe TRBD1 (6 bases). The CDR3 loop spans 14 amino acids. The V gene lost 2 bases and the J gene lost 8 bases, with 18 bases spanning the gap. The V gene's germline CDR1 is SQVTM and CDR2 ANQGSEA. The CDR3, as DNA: TGCAGCGTTGAATGGATTGGCGAAGGGGGAGGCTACACCTTC. Encoded protein: CSVEWIGEGGGYTF.